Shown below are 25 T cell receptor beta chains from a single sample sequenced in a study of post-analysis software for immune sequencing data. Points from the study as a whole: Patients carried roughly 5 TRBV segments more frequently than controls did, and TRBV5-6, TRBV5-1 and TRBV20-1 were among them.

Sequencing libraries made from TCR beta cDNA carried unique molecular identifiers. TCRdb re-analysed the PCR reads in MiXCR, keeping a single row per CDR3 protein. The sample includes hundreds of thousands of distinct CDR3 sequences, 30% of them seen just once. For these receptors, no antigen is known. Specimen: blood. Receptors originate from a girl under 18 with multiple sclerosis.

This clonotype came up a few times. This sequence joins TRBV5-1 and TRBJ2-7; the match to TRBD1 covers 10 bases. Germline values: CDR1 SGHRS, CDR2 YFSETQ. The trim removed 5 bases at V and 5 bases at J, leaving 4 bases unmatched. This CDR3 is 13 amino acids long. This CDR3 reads CASRTGTGDEQYF. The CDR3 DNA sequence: TGCGCCAGCAGAACCGGGACAGGGGACGAGCAGTACTTC. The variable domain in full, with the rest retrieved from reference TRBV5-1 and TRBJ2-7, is KAGVTQTPRYLIKTRGQQVTLSCSPISGHRSVSWYQQTPGQGLQFLFEYFSETQRNKGNFPGRFSGRQFSNSRSEMNVSTLELGDSALYLCASRTGTGDEQYFGPGTRLTVT.

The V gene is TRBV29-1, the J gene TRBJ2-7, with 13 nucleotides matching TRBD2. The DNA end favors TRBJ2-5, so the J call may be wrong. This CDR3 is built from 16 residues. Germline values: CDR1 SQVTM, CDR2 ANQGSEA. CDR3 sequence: CSVAGTSGTGGETQYF. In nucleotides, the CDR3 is TGCAGCGTCGCCGGGACTAGCGGGACTGGGGGAGAGACCCAGTACTTC.

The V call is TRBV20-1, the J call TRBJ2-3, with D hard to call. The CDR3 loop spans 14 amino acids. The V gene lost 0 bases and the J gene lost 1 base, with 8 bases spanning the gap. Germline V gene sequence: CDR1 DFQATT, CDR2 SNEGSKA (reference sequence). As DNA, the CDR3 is TGCAGTGCTAGAGATCAGGCAGGCACAGATACGCAGTATTTT. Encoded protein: CSARDQAGTDTQYF.

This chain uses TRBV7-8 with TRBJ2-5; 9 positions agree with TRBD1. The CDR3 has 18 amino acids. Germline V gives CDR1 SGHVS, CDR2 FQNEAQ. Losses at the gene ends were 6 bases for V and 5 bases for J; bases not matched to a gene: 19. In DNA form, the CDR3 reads TGTGCCAGCAGTCAACTTATGGGCGAACAGGGGGCGCAGGAGACCCAGTACTTC. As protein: CASSQLMGEQGAQETQYF. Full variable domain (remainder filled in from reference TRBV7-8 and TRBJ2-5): GAGVSQSPRYKVAKRGQDVALRCDPISGHVSLFWYQQALGQGPEFLTYFQNEAQLDKSGLPSDRFFAERPEGSVSTLKIQRTQQEDSAVYLCASSQLMGEQGAQETQYFGPGTRLLVL.

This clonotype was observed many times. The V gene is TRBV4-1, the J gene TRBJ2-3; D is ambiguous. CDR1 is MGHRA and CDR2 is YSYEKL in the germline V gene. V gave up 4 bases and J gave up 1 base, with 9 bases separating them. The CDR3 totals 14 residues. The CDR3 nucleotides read TGCGCCAGCAGCCCGCTCCGGGGCACAGATACGCAGTATTTT. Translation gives CASSPLRGTDTQYF.

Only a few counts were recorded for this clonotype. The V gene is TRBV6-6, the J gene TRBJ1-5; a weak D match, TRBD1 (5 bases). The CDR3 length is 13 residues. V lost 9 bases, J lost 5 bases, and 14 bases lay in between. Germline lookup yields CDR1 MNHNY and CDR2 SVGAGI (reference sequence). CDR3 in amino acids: CASTQGVDQPQHF. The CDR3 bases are TGTGCCAGTACCCAAGGGGTTGATCAGCCCCAGCATTTT.

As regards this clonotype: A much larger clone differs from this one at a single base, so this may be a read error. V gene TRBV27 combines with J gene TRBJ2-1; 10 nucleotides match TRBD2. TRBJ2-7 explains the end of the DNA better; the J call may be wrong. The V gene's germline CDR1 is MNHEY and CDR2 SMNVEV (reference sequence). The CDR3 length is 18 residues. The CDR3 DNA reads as TGTGCCAGCGCACGGAATATAGCGGGAGGTCGGTCCTACAATGAGCAGTACTTC. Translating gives CASARNIAGGRSYNEQYF.

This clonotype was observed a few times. CDR3 sequence: CSARGQGHGYTF. CDR3 in DNA: TGCAGTGCTAGAGGCCAGGGGCATGGCTACACCTTC. The V gene is TRBV20-1, the J gene TRBJ1-2; possibly TRBD1 for D (6 bases). V was cut by 1 base and J by 6 bases, with 9 bases left in between. Germline assignment: CDR1 DFQATT and CDR2 SNEGSKA (reference sequence). The CDR3 has 12 residues.

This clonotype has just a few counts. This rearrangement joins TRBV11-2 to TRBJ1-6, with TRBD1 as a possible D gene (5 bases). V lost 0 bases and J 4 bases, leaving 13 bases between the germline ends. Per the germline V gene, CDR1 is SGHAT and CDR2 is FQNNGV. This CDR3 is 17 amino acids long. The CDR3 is CASSLDRRGTYNSPLHF. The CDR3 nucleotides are TGTGCCAGCAGCTTAGATCGGAGGGGAACGTATAATTCACCCCTCCACTTT.

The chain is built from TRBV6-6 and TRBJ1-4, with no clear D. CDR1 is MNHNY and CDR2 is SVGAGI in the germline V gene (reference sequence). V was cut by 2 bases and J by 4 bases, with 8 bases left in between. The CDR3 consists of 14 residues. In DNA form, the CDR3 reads TGTGCCAGCAGTTACGGACGGCATAATGAAAAACTGTTTTTT. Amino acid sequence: CASSYGRHNEKLFF.

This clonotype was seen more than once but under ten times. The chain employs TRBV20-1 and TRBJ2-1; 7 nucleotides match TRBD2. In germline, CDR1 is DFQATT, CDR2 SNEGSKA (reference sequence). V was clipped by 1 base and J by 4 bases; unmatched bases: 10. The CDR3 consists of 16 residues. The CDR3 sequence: CSARGPLADWYNEQFF. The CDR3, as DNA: TGCAGTGCTAGAGGTCCCCTAGCGGACTGGTACAATGAGCAGTTCTTC.

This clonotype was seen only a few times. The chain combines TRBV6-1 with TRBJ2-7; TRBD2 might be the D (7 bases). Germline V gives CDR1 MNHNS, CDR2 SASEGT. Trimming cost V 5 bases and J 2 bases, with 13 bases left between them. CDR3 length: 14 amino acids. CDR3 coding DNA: TGTGCCAGCAGTCCCTTGGGGGGGCCCTACGAGCAGTACTTC. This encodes CASSPLGGPYEQYF.

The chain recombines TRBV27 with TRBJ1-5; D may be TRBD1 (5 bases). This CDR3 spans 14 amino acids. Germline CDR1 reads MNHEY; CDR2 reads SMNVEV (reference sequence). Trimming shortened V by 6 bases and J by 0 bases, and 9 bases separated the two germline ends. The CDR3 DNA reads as TGTGCCAGCAGGAACGGGGGTAGCAATCAGCCCCAGCATTTT. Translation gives CASRNGGSNQPQHF.

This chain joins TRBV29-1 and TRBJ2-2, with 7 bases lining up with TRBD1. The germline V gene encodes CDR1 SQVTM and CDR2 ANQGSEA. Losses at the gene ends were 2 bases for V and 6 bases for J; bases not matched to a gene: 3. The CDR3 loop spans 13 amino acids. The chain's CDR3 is CSVERQGAGELFF. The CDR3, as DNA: TGCAGCGTTGAAAGGCAGGGGGCCGGGGAGCTGTTTTTT.

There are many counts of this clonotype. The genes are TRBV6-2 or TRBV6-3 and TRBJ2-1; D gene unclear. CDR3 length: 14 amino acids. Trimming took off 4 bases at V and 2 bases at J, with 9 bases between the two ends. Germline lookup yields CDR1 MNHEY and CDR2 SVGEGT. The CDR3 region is CASSFGVPYNEQFF. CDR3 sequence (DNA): TGTGCCAGCAGTTTTGGAGTGCCCTACAATGAGCAGTTCTTC.

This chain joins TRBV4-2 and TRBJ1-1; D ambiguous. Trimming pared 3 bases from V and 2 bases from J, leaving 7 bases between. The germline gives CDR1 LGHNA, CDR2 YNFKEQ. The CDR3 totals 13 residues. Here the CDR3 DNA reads TGTGCCAGCAGCCACTACATCAACACTGAAGCTTTCTTT. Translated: CASSHYINTEAFF.

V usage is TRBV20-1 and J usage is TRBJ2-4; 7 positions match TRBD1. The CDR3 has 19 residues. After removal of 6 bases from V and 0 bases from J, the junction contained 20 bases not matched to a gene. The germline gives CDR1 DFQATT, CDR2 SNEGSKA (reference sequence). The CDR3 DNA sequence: TGCAGTGCACCACGCACCGGGACGGGCGCAGGGGGAGCCAAAAACATTCAGTACTTC. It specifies CSAPRTGTGAGGAKNIQYF.

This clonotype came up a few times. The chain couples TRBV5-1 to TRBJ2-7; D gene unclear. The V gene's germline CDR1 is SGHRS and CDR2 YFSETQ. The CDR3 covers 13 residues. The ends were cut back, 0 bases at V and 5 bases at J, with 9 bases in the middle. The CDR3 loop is CASSLEDVHEQYF. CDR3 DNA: TGCGCCAGCAGCTTGGAGGATGTCCACGAGCAGTACTTC. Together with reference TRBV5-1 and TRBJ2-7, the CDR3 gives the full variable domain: KAGVTQTPRYLIKTRGQQVTLSCSPISGHRSVSWYQQTPGQGLQFLFEYFSETQRNKGNFPGRFSGRQFSNSRSEMNVSTLELGDSALYLCASSLEDVHEQYFGPGTRLTVT.

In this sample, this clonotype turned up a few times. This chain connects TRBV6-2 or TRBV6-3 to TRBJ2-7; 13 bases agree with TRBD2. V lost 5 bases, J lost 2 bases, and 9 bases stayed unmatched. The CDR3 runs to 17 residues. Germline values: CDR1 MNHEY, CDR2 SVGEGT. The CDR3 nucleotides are TGTGCCAGCAGTCGACGGACTAGCGGGAGTCAGCCCTACGAGCAGTACTTC. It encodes CASSRRTSGSQPYEQYF.

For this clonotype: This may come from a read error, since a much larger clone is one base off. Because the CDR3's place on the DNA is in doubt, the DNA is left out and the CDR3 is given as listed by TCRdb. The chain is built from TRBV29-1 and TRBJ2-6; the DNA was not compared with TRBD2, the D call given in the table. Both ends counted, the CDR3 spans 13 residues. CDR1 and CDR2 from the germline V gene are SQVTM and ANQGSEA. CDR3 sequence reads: CSVVGAGANVPTF.

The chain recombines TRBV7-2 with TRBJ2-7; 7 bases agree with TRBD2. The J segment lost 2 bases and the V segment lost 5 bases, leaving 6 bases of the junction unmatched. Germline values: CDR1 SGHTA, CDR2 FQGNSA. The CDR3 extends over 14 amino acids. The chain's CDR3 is CASSISGSPYEQYF. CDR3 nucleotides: TGTGCCAGCAGCATTAGCGGGTCCCCCTACGAGCAGTACTTC.

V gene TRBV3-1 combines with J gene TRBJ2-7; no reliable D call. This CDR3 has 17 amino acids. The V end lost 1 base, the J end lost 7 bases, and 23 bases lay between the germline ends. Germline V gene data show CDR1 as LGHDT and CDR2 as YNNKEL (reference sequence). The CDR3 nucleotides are TGTGCCAGCAGCCAAGTTTTCGCAGGATTCTCATTCAATGAGCAGTACTTC. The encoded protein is CASSQVFAGFSFNEQYF.

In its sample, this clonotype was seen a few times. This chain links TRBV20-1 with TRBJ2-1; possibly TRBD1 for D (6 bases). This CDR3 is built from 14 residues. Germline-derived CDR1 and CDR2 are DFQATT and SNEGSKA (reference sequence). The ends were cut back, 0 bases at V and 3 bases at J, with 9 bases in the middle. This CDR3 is CSARDDRYYNEQFF. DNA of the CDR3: TGCAGTGCTAGAGATGACAGGTACTACAATGAGCAGTTCTTC.

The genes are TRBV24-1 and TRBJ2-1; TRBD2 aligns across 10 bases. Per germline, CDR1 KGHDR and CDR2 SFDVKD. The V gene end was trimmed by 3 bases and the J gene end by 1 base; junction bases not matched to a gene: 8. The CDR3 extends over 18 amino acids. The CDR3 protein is CATSDQGSGRGSYNEQFF. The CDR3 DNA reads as TGTGCCACCAGTGATCAGGGGAGCGGGAGGGGGTCCTACAATGAGCAGTTCTTC.

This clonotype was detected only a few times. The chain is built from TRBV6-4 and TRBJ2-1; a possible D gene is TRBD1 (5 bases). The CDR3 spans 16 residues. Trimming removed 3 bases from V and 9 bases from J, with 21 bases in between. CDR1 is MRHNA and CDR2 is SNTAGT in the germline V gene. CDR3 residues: CASSDQGRASSGEQFF. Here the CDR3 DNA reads TGTGCCAGCAGTGATCAGGGCCGGGCGAGTTCGGGTGAGCAGTTCTTC.